A single sample is the source of the 10 T cell receptor beta chains below, sequenced in a study of CD8 T cells in ankylosing spondylitis. Findings of the study overall: A TCR beta motif made of eight highly homologous variants seemed typical of ankylosing spondylitis blood.

TCRdb redid the calling of the 5' RACE reads with MiXCR, one entry per CDR3 protein. The sample includes fewer than 550,000 distinct CDR3 sequences, roughly 5.3% of them seen just once. The antigens these receptors bind are not known. The sequenced sample consisted of blood, either unsorted or a sorted T cell fraction (not recorded which). The receptors originated from a male donor with ankylosing spondylitis.

At least ten counts were recorded for this clonotype. The CDR3 coding sequence is TGTGCCAGCTCACGAACTCACCCGGGACGATCCTACGAGCAGTACTTC. As protein: CASSRTHPGRSYEQYF. V usage is TRBV18 and J usage is TRBJ2-7, with D perhaps matching TRBD1 or TRBD2 (5 bases each). This CDR3 contains 16 residues. Trimming shortened V by 4 bases and J by 1 base, and 17 bases separated the two germline ends. The germline gives CDR1 KGHSH, CDR2 LQKENI.

This clonotype was counted at least ten times. This rearrangement joins TRBV5-1 to TRBJ1-2; D gene unclear. V was shortened by 0 bases and J by 4 bases, with 16 bases between the two germline ends. The CDR3 is made up of 16 amino acids. The germline V gene encodes CDR1 SGHRS and CDR2 YFSETQ. The DNA for the CDR3 is TGCGCCAGCAGCTTGGGTCGGGCTGGGATCGGCTATGGCTACACCTTC. It encodes CASSLGRAGIGYGYTF.

This clonotype was recorded many times. The V call is TRBV25-1, the J call TRBJ2-1, with D perhaps assigned TRBD1 or TRBD2 (5 bases each). CDR1 is MGHDK and CDR2 is SYGVNS in the germline V gene. V was clipped by 3 bases and J by 15 bases, with 24 bases between them. This CDR3 is 15 amino acids long. The CDR3: CASSDAGHGKGGRFF. The CDR3 DNA is TGTGCCAGCAGTGATGCCGGACACGGCAAAGGCGGGCGGTTCTTC.

This clonotype was picked up many times. V gene TRBV12-3 or TRBV12-4 combines with J gene TRBJ1-2; 12 bases line up with TRBD1. The CDR3 loop spans 16 amino acids. V dropped 6 bases and J dropped 5; count of bases not matched to a gene: 10. The CDR3, as DNA: TGTGCCAGCAGCCCTAACCGGGACAGGGGGCTGTATGGCTACACCTTC. Translation: CASSPNRDRGLYGYTF.

This clonotype was counted at least ten times. This rearrangement joins TRBV7-2 to TRBJ1-1, with D uncertain. Per the germline V gene, CDR1 is SGHTA and CDR2 is FQGNSA. The CDR3 totals 13 residues. The V and J ends lost 2 bases and 3 bases respectively, with 7 bases between them. DNA of the CDR3: TGTGCCAGCAGCTTAATGGCCTACACTGAAGCTTTCTTT. Translated: CASSLMAYTEAFF.

This clonotype was seen more than once but under ten times. J is TRBJ1-5 and V is TRBV20-1; D not certain. CDR3 length: 14 amino acids. V was cut by 2 bases and J by 1 base, with 9 bases left in between. Germline V lookup: CDR1 DFQATT, CDR2 SNEGSKA (reference sequence). The CDR3 DNA reads TGCAGTGCTAGAATCCCGTCAAGCAATCAGCCCCAGCATTTT. It yields the protein CSARIPSSNQPQHF.

This chain joins TRBV2 and TRBJ2-6; no clear D gene. Germline loops: CDR1 SNHLY, CDR2 FYNNEI. This CDR3 region has 14 residues. V was cut by 6 bases and J by 2 bases, with 8 bases left in between. The CDR3 sequence is CASSRDTGANVLTF. The CDR3 DNA follows: TGTGCCAGCAGCCGAGATACTGGGGCCAACGTCCTGACTTTC.

This chain links TRBV4-3 with TRBJ1-2; D might be TRBD1 (5 bases). CDR1 LGHNA and CDR2 YSLEER come from the germline V gene. Trimming took 5 bases from V and 8 from J, leaving 18 bases between them. The CDR3 loop spans 14 amino acids. The DNA of the CDR3 is TGCGCCAGCAGCGCACGCAGGGAAGTGTACGGCTACACCTTC. Its protein product is CASSARREVYGYTF.

Concerning this clonotype: A much larger clonotype is one base distant, so this may be a read error. The CDR3 DNA sequence: TGCAGTGCTAGTCCAGTGATTTCAGATACGCAGTATTTT. Its translation is CSASPVISDTQYF. The chain links TRBV20-1 to TRBJ2-3; no clear D. Trimming stripped 3 bases from V and 4 bases from J, with 11 bases between. The germline V gene encodes CDR1 DFQATT and CDR2 SNEGSKA (reference sequence). The CDR3 contains 13 residues.

This clonotype has ten or more counts. The chain couples TRBV20-1 to TRBJ1-1; D uncertain. The germline CDR1 and CDR2 sequences are DFQATT and SNEGSKA (reference sequence). V lost 3 bases, J lost 2 bases, and 4 bases lay in between. CDR3 length: 11 amino acids. CDR3 protein: CSASDNTEAFF. The CDR3 DNA follows: TGCAGTGCTAGTGATAACACTGAAGCTTTCTTT.